In its sample, the clone carrying this T cell receptor (beta chain) was seen a few times. Its antigen remains unknown. The data were obtained in a study of cytomegalovirus exposure and HLA in healthy donors. Study-level points and caveats: In a later analysis, V- and J-gene trimming of beta chains associated with a DCLRE1C missense variant, replicated independently. Most of the CMV-associated TCR beta chains (in a later analysis) appeared to be HLA-restricted. Several of the most significant clusters were apparently associated with common viral pathogens in a later analysis.

A multiplex PCR was run with 60 Vbeta primers and 13 Jbeta primers. This table comes from immunoSEQ multiplex PCR, and its TCRdb copy is limited to in-frame clones, with some not included. This repertoire shows 80,000 or so clones, 65% to 85% found once; its top ten account for 4.9%. The donors were healthy bone marrow donors. J was trimmed by 4 bases and V by 3 bases; bases with no gene match: 7. The CDR3 is 15 amino acids. Germline values: CDR1 KGHSH, CDR2 LQKENI. The chain employs TRBV18 and TRBJ2-7, with TRBD1 matching 9 bases. The sequence derives from a man aged 60 to 69 in good health and CMV-seropositive. The specimen sequenced was PBMCs. The CDR3 sequence is CASSPGQGDMYEQYF. DNA for the CDR3: TGTGCCAGCTCACCGGGACAGGGAGATATGTACGAGCAGTACTTC.